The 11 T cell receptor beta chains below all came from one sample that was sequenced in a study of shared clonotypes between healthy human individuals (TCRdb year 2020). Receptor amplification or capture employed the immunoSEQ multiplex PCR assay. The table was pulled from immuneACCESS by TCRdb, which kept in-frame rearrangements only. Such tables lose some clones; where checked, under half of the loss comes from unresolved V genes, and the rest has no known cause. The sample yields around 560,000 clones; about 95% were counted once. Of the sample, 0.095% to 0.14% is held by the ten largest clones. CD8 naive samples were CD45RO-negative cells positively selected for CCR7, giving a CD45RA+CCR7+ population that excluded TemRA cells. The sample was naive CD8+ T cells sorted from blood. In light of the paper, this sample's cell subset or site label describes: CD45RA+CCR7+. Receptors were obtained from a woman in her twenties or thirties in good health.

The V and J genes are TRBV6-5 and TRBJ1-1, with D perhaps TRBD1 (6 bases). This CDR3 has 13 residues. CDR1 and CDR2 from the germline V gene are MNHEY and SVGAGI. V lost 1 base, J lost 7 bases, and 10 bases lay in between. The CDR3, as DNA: TGTGCCAGCAGTTACTTGACAGGCTATGAAGCTTTCTTT. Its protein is CASSYLTGYEAFF.

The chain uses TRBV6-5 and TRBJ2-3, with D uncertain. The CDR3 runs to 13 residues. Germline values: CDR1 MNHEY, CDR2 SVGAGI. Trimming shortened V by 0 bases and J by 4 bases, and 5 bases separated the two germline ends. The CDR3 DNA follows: TGTGCCAGCAGTTACTCGATTTCAGATACGCAGTATTTT. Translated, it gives CASSYSISDTQYF.

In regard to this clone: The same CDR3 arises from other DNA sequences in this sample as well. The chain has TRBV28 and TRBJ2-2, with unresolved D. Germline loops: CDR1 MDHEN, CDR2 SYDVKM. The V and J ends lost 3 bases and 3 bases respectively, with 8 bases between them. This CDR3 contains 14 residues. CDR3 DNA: TGTGCCAGCAGTTTTTCTGGGGACACCGGGGAGCTGTTTTTT. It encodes CASSFSGDTGELFF. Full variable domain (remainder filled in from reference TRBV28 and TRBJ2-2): DVKVTQSSRYLVKRTGEKVFLECVQDMDHENMFWYRQDPGLGLRLIYFSYDVKMKEKGDIPEGYSVSREKKERFSLILESASTNQTSMYLCASSFSGDTGELFFGEGSRLTVL.

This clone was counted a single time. The CDR3 loop is CARKDRMNTEAFF. The CDR3 DNA sequence: TGCGCCAGAAAGGACAGAATGAACACTGAAGCTTTCTTT. The chain is built from TRBV10-2 and TRBJ1-1; D may be TRBD1 (6 bases). V was clipped by 9 bases and J by 0 bases, with 11 bases between them. The germline gives CDR1 WSHSY, CDR2 SAAADI. The CDR3 has 13 residues.

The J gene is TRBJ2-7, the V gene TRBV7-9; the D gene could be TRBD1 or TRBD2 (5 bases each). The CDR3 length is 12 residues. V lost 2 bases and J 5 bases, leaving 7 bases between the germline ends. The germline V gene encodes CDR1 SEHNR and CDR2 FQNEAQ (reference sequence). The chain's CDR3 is CASSLRDHEQYF. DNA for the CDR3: TGTGCCAGCAGCTTAAGGGACCACGAGCAGTACTTC.

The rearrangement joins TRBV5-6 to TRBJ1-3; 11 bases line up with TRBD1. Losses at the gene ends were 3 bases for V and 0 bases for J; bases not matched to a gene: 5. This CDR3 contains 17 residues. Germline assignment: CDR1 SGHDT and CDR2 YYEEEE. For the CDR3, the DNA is TGTGCCAGCAGCTGGGGACAGGGGGACCTCTCTGGAAACACCATATATTTT. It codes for CASSWGQGDLSGNTIYF.

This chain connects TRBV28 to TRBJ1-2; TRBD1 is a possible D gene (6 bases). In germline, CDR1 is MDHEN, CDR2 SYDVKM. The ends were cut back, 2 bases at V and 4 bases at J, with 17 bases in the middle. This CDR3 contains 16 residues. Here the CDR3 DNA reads TGTGCCAGCAGTTTAGTCCCTACAGGGTTGGGCTATGGCTACACCTTC. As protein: CASSLVPTGLGYGYTF.

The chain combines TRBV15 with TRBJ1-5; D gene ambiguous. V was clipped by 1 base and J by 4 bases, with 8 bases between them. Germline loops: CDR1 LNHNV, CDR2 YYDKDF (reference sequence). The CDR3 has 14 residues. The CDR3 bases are TGTGCCACCAGCAGAGTGGCGGGGAATCAGCCCCAGCATTTT. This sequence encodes CATSRVAGNQPQHF.

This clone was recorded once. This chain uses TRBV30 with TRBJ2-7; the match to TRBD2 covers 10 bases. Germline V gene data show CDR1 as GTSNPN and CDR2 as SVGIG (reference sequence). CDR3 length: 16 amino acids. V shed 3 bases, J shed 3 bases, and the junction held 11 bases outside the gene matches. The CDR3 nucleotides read TGTGCCTGGAGCGAAGGACTAGCGGAGTTGAACTACGAGCAGTACTTC. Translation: CAWSEGLAELNYEQYF.

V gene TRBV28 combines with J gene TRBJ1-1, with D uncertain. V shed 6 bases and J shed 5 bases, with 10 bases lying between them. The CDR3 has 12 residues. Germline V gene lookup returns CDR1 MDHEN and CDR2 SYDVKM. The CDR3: CASRRWGTEAFF. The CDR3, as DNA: TGTGCCAGCAGGAGGTGGGGTACTGAAGCTTTCTTT. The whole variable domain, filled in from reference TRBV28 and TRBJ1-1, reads DVKVTQSSRYLVKRTGEKVFLECVQDMDHENMFWYRQDPGLGLRLIYFSYDVKMKEKGDIPEGYSVSREKKERFSLILESASTNQTSMYLCASRRWGTEAFFGQGTRLTVV.

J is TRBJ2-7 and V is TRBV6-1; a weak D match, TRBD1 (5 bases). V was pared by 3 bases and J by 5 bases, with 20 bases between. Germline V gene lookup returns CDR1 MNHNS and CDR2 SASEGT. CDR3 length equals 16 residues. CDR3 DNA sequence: TGTGCCAGCAGTGACGGAAGGTGGCAGGGAATACACGAGCAGTACTTC. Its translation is CASSDGRWQGIHEQYF.